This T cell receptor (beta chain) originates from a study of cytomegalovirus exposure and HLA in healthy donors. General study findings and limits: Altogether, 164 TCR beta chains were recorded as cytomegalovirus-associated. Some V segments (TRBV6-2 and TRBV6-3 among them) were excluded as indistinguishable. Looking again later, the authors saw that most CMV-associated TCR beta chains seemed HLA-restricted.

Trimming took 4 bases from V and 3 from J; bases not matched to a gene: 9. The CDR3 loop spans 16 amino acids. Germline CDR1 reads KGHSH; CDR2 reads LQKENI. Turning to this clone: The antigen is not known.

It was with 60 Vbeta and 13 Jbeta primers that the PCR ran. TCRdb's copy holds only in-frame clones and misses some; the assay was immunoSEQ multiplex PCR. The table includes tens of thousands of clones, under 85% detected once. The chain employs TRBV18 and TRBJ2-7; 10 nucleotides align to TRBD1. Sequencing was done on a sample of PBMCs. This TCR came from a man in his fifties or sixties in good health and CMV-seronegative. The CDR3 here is CASSLFPGQGLYEQYF. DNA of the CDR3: TGTGCCAGCTCACTTTTTCCGGGACAGGGGCTCTACGAGCAGTACTTC.